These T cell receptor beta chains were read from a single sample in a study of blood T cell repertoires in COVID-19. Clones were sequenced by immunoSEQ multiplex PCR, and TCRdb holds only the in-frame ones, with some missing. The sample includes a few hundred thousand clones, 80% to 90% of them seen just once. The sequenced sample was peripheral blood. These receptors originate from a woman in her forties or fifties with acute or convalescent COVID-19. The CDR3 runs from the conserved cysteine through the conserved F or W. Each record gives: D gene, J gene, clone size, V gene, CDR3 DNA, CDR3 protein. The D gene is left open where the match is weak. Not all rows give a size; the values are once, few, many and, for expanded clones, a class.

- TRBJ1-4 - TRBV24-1 TGTGCCACCGGGGACATAACCTTTGGGAAAAAACTGTTTTTT CATGDITFGKKLFF
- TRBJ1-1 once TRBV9 TGTGCCAGCAGCTACAACAGCGGCACTGAAGCTTTCTTT CASSYNSGTEAFF
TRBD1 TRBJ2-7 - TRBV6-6 TGTGCCAGCAGTAAACCGCCTCCGGGACAGCCCTACGAGCAGTACTTC CASSKPPPGQPYEQYF
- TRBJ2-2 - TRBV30 TGTGCCTGGAGTGTAACCTGGAGGAACACCGGGGAGCTGTTTTTT CAWSVTWRNTGELFF
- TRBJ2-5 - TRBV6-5 TGTGCCAGCAGGTTTCTGTGGGGTAGGGGGGAGACCCAGTACTTC CASRFLWGRGETQYF
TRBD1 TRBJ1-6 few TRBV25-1 TGTGCCAGCAGTGAATTAGGGGGACAGGGTTCACCCCTCCACTTT CASSELGGQGSPLHF
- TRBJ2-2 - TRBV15 TGTGCCACCAGCAGAGGCGGGAACACCGGGGAGCTGTTTTTT CATSRGGNTGELFF
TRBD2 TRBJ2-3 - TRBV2 TGTGCCAGCAGTGAACGACTAGCGGGGGGGACTAGCACAGATACGCAGTATTTT CASSERLAGGTSTDTQYF
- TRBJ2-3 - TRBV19 TGTGCCAGTAGTGGACAGTTTACAGGCGATACGCAGTATTTT CASSGQFTGDTQYF
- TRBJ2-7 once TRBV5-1 TGCGCCAGCAGCTTGGGGCCGGGCGGAGGACCTATAGGAGAGCAGTACTTC CASSLGPGGGPIGEQYF